This record covers a single TCR beta chain. This sample was taken from a study of Tregs in tolerant kidney transplant recipients. The CDR3 is 16 amino acids. The V end was cut by 0 bases, the J end by 3 bases, with 12 bases between. The germline V gene encodes CDR1 LGHNA and CDR2 YSLEER. The nonmyeloablative bone marrow transplants came from related graft donors, with transient mixed chimerism. Method: immunoSEQ multiplex PCR; TCRdb's copy keeps in-frame clones and lacks some. The sample contains about 81,000 clones, 90% to 95% of which appear only once. This rearrangement joins TRBV4-3 to TRBJ1-5; TRBD1 might be the D (5 bases). The receptor was derived from a human patient who received a combined kidney and bone marrow transplant. Some T cells may be graft donor cells. Material: CD4+ T cells from blood (PBMCs), obtained 24 months after the transplant. Written as DNA, the CDR3 is TGCGCCAGCAGCCAAGAAATCAGGGCCGCCAATCAGCCCCAGCATTTT. It yields the protein CASSQEIRAANQPQHF.